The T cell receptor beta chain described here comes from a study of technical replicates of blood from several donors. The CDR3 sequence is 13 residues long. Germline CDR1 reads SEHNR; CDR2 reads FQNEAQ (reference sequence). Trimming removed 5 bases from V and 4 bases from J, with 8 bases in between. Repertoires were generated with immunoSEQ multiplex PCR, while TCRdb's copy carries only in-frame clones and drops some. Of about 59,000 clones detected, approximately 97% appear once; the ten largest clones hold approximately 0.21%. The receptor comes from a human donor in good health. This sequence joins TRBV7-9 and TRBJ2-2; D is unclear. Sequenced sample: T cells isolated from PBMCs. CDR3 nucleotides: TGTGCCAGCAGCCCAACTATCACCGGGGAGCTGTTTTTT. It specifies CASSPTITGELFF.